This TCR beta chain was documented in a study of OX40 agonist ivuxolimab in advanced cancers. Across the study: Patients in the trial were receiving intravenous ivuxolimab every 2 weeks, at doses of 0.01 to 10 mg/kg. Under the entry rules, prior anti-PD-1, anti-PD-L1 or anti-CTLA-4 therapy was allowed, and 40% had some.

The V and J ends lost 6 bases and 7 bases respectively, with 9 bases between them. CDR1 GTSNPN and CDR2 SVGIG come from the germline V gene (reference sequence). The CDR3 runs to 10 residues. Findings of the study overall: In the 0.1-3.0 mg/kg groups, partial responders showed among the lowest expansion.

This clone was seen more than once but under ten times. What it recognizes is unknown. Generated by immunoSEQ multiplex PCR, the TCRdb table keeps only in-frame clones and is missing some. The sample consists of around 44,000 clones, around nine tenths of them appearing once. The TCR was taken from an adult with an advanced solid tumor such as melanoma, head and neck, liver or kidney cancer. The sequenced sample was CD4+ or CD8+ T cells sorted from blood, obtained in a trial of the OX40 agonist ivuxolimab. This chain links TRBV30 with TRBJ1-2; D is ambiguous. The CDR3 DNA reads TGTGCCTGCCCAGGTTTTGGCTACACCTTC. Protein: CACPGFGYTF.